This T cell receptor beta chain was obtained from a study of blood T cell repertoires in COVID-19. Study context: Sites across the United States, Italy and Spain contributed samples from acute and convalescent COVID-19. PBMCs, B-cell-depleted T cells, or T cells were the source of the cDNA or gDNA that made up the material.

This CDR3 has 12 amino acids. Trimming pared 6 bases from V and 4 bases from J, leaving 12 bases between. The germline gives CDR1 SQVTM, CDR2 ANQGSEA. Original processing notes: How many nucleated cells were present was estimated from reference gene primer amplification. The assay was immunoSEQ multiplex PCR, and TCRdb's table has in-frame clones only and misses some. D and trimming come from the DNA, and the V and J calls and clone size come from that table. The sample includes 100,000 to 150,000 clones, less than 85% of them seen just once. The sequenced sample consisted of peripheral blood. The sequence was collected from a woman of 80 years or more with acute or convalescent COVID-19. The rearrangement uses TRBV29-1 and TRBJ1-1; D is ambiguous. CDR3 residues: CSVSEGGTEAFF. DNA for the CDR3: TGCAGCGTCTCGGAGGGCGGCACTGAAGCTTTCTTT.